This T cell receptor (beta chain) was observed in a study of chemoradiotherapy in HPV16-positive cancers. Overall study: Functional T-cell assays on a couple of HPV16-positive patients' cells defined candidate HPV-specific clones and common TCR motifs.

Per germline, CDR1 LNHDA and CDR2 SQIVND (reference sequence). With 7 bases clipped from V and 0 bases from J, the junction kept 12 bases outside the gene matches. This CDR3 contains 17 residues. Findings and caveats of the study: During treatment, candidate HPV-specific clones and E7-related motifs expanded in tumor. In HPV16-positive patients, HPV-responsive T-cell expansion tracked better recurrence-free survival.

As regards this clone: The antigen is not known.

The method was immunoSEQ multiplex PCR; TCRdb's version includes in-frame clones alone and lacks a portion of them. The sample holds about 5,900 clones, approximately 70% seen once. The chain links TRBV19 to TRBJ2-7, with 10 bases lining up with TRBD2. The material was obtained from a patient who underwent chemoradiotherapy. This TCR derives from a human donor with HPV-associated anogenital cancer. The CDR3 bases are TGTGCCAGTAATGGACTAGCGGTAATCTCTTTCTCCTACGAGCAGTACTTC. Protein product: CASNGLAVISFSYEQYF.